The rows below give T cell receptor beta chains drawn from one sample of a study of T cell responses to AZD1222 COVID-19 vaccine. TCRdb keeps only in-frame clones here, not all; method: immunoSEQ multiplex PCR. The sample holds 100,000 or so clones, around nine tenths seen once. The material sequenced was peripheral blood, taken on day 0 of AZD1222 vaccination. The receptors shown here come from an adult in good health. CDR3s leave out the opening cysteine and the closing phenylalanine or tryptophan. D genes are given only for firm matches.

D gene	V gene	J gene	CDR3 protein
.	TRBV28	TRBJ1-4	ASSLGAINEKLF
.	TRBV5-4	TRBJ1-1	ASTRIAGQGRYTEAF
.	TRBV19	TRBJ1-4	ASSSQLNEKLF
TRBD2	TRBV15	TRBJ2-7	ATSRRLARISYEQY
.	TRBV14	TRBJ2-4	ASSPAGLLAKNIQY
TRBD2	TRBV5-1	TRBJ2-7	ASSELAQPREQY
.	TRBV5-1	TRBJ2-3	ASSLFRDTDTQY
.	TRBV6-2/TRBV6-3	TRBJ2-2	ASSRLASTGELF
.	TRBV7-2	TRBJ2-7	ASSLSHEQY
.	TRBV24-1	TRBJ1-5	ATSAEGNQPQH
.	TRBV4-3	TRBJ1-1	ASSQVRNTEAF
.	TRBV15	TRBJ2-7	ATSRGGVPSSYEQY
.	TRBV4-1	TRBJ1-2	ASSQDGRVLGGYT
.	TRBV7-2	TRBJ2-1	AAEGDPVYNEQF
.	TRBV28	TRBJ2-7	ASTVSYEQY
TRBD2	TRBV10-1	TRBJ2-1	ASTRTSWLISNEQF
.	TRBV3-1/TRBV3-2	TRBJ1-3	ASSHQARGLVNTIY
TRBD1	TRBV5-5	TRBJ1-4	ASSPVHRDRVTNEKLF
.	TRBV7-2	TRBJ1-2	ASSSYGFYGYT
TRBD2	TRBV11-2	TRBJ2-3	ASSLSGGLATDTQY
.	TRBV5-1	TRBJ2-2	ASSLDVRPNTGELF
.	TRBV10-3	TRBJ1-1	AILAGEGYGNTEAF
.	TRBV10-3	TRBJ1-6	AISGGQTYNSPLH
TRBD2	TRBV5-1	TRBJ2-1	ASSLGLAGGGAYNEQF
.	TRBV28	TRBJ1-5	ASVQGNSNQPQH
TRBD2	TRBV5-1	TRBJ2-3	ASSPGGSDTQY
.	TRBV6-4	TRBJ2-1	ASSPDFQGSDNEQF
TRBD1	TRBV12-5	TRBJ2-2	ASGLIPTGFDRGAV
.	TRBV7-2	TRBJ1-1	ASSPVRYTEAF
.	TRBV5-5	TRBJ2-1	ASSLAGQVAVAAYNEQF
.	TRBV5-1	TRBJ2-7	ASSLDSHYEQY
.	TRBV11-2	TRBJ2-3	ASSLDRVTDTQY
.	TRBV19	TRBJ1-2	ASSYVNYGYT
.	TRBV5-1	TRBJ2-1	ASSLDGNSYNEQF
.	TRBV24-1	TRBJ2-7	ATISRAQYEQY
.	TRBV30	TRBJ1-1	AWSQNLGVVNTEAF
.	TRBV3-1/TRBV3-2	TRBJ1-2	ASSHPDGGYT
TRBD2	TRBV9	TRBJ2-1	ASSVAGGSYNEQF
.	TRBV4-3	TRBJ1-2	ASSQDNQGFYGYT
.	TRBV7-6	TRBJ2-1	ASSFSVGLGETENEQF
TRBD1	TRBV2	TRBJ2-2	ASTTRGQGGTGELF
TRBD1	TRBV7-9	TRBJ2-1	ASSHRGSSYNEQF
.	TRBV9	TRBJ2-1	ASSVAVLNNEQF
.	TRBV5-1	TRBJ1-2	ASSVGQRYT
TRBD2	TRBV7-2	TRBJ2-7	ASSALAGGRYEQY
.	TRBV27	TRBJ1-5	ASSRRRGGYDNQPQH